A selection of T cell receptor beta chains follows, all from one sample in a study of control samples from healthy donors and cancer patients. Produced via immunoSEQ multiplex PCR; TCRdb's table is partial and in-frame only. In the table there are approximately 100,000 clones, about 90% of which are singletons. Input material: blood. Receptor source: a man younger than 45 in good health. Both conserved end residues are part of each CDR3. A D gene is named only where the DNA matches it firmly. Clone size is shown for a subset of rows, as once, few, many or a class of expanded clone.

clone size,J gene,D gene,V gene,CDR3 DNA,CDR3 protein
-,TRBJ1-3,-,TRBV11-2,TGTGCCAGCAGCCCTAGGGACAACCCTGGAAACACCATATATTTT,CASSPRDNPGNTIYF
-,TRBJ1-1,-,TRBV5-6,TGTGCCAGCAGCTTTTGGGCTGGGCTAATGAACACTGAAGCTTTCTTT,CASSFWAGLMNTEAFF
few,TRBJ1-5,-,TRBV27,TGTGCCAGCAGTTTGGGGGGTGGGGTGGATCAGCCCCAGCATTTT,CASSLGGGVDQPQHF
-,TRBJ2-6,-,TRBV2,TGTGCCAGCACGAGGGACTCTGGGGCCAACGTCCTGACTTTC,CASTRDSGANVLTF
once,TRBJ2-3,-,TRBV28,TGTGCCAGCAGGTACAGCCAAGATACGCAGTATTTT,CASRYSQDTQYF
-,TRBJ1-2,-,TRBV6-5,TGTGCCAGCAGTTACAGGCAGGGAGGCTACACCTTC,CASSYRQGGYTF
-,TRBJ1-1,-,TRBV27,TGTGCCAGCAGTTTTCAGCACCCCCGAGTCGGCACTGAAGCTTTCTTT,CASSFQHPRVGTEAFF
few,TRBJ2-2,-,TRBV11-2,TGTGCCAGCAGCTTACAGCACACCGGGGAGCTGTTTTTT,CASSLQHTGELFF
-,TRBJ2-7,-,TRBV30,TGTGCCTGGGATGGTGGGACCTACGAGCAGTACTTC,CAWDGGTYEQYF
-,TRBJ2-2,TRBD1,TRBV29-1,TGCAGCGTTGAGAAGTCTAGTGGGACAGGGAAGACCGGGGAGCTGTTTTTT,CSVEKSSGTGKTGELFF
once,TRBJ1-1,-,TRBV11-3,TGTGCCAGCAGCTTAGAAGGGGGGATGAACACTGAAGCTTTCTTT,CASSLEGGMNTEAFF
once,TRBJ2-5,TRBD1,TRBV5-1,TGCGCCAGCAGCCCGACAGGGGAAGAGACCCAGTACTTC,CASSPTGEETQYF
-,TRBJ2-2,TRBD1,TRBV7-3,TGTGCCAGCAGCGACAGGGCCGGGGAGCTGTTTTTT,CASSDRAGELFF
-,TRBJ2-1,TRBD2,TRBV11-2,TGTGCCAGCAGCGTAGCGGGAGGGCCTATTAATGAGCAGTTCTTC,CASSVAGGPINEQFF
-,TRBJ2-7,TRBD2,TRBV6-2/TRBV6-3,TGTGCCAGCAGTTACTATTCAGCGGGAGTCGAGCAGTACTTC,CASSYYSAGVEQYF
-,TRBJ1-2,-,TRBV28,TGTGCCAGCAGGGGGGCGAGAGTCTATGGCTACACCTTC,CASRGARVYGYTF
-,TRBJ1-1,-,TRBV5-1,TGCGCCAGCAGCTTCGATAACTCCTTCACTGAAGCTTTCTTT,CASSFDNSFTEAFF
-,TRBJ2-7,-,TRBV5-1,TGCGCCAGCAGCTTTCATTCTAGCGAGATGTACGAGCAGTACTTC,CASSFHSSEMYEQYF
-,TRBJ1-2,-,TRBV4-2,TGTGCCAGCAACCGCCTGGCGGTGAACTATGGCTACACCTTC,CASNRLAVNYGYTF
-,TRBJ2-2,-,TRBV24-1,TGTGCCACCACCGCCCCGGGGGGCGATAGCGGGAACACCGGGGAGCTGTTTTTT,CATTAPGGDSGNTGELFF
once,TRBJ1-4,-,TRBV5-4,TGTGCCAGCAGCTTGGACGGTAGGGGCAGGACTAATGAAAAACTGTTTTTT,CASSLDGRGRTNEKLFF
once,TRBJ1-1,-,TRBV27,TGTGCCAGCAGTTTACTACTGGGTGGGAGTGAAGCTTTCTTT,CASSLLLGGSEAFF
-,TRBJ1-1,TRBD1,TRBV4-3,TGCGCCAGCAGCCGGTTGCTCCGGGACAGGGGACTTGAAGCTTTCTTT,CASSRLLRDRGLEAFF
few,TRBJ2-3,-,TRBV7-6,TGTGCCAGCAGCTTAGAAGTGATAGATACGCAGTATTTT,CASSLEVIDTQYF
-,TRBJ2-1,-,TRBV12-5,TGTGCTAGTGGTCTCGTAGATGACGGGACACTCGCCTACAATGAGCAGTTCTTC,CASGLVDDGTLAYNEQFF
-,TRBJ1-1,-,TRBV10-3,TGTGCCATCAGCGTCGGACAGGAAGCTTTCTTT,CAISVGQEAFF
once,TRBJ2-3,-,TRBV27,TGTGCCAGCAGTTCAGTCGGGACCGACACAGATACGCAGTATTTT,CASSSVGTDTDTQYF
-,TRBJ2-1,-,TRBV12-3/TRBV12-4,TGTGCCAGCAGTTTGGGGTCAGCCAATGAGCAGTTCTTC,CASSLGSANEQFF
-,TRBJ1-2,-,TRBV28,TGTGCAACTACAGGAGGTGTTGGGAGTGGCTACACCTTC,CATTGGVGSGYTF
-,TRBJ2-1,TRBD2,TRBV28,TGTGCCAGCAGTTTACTCTCTAGCGGGAGGGCGGTGTTCTTC,CASSLLSSGRAVFF
-,TRBJ2-7,TRBD2,TRBV5-1,TGCGCCAGCAGCTTGGCCGGGAGGCAGAACGAGCAGTACTTC,CASSLAGRQNEQYF
-,TRBJ2-5,-,TRBV5-6,TGTGCCAGCAGCTGGGGGGACAGCGGGAAAGGGACCCAGTACTTC,CASSWGDSGKGTQYF
few,TRBJ1-1,-,TRBV7-9,TGTGCCAGCAGCCGCGAGATTCGGTTCTTT,CASSREIRFF
-,TRBJ1-2,-,TRBV30,TGTGCCTGGAGTGTACTGGGACGGTATAACTATGGCTACACCTTC,CAWSVLGRYNYGYTF
-,TRBJ2-7,-,TRBV27,TGTGCCAGCAGTTTAGTCCAGGGGCCCTACGAGCAGTACTTC,CASSLVQGPYEQYF
-,TRBJ2-7,TRBD1,TRBV2,TGTGCCAGCAGTGAAGCGGGCCAGGGGGCTTACGAGCAGTACTTC,CASSEAGQGAYEQYF
-,TRBJ2-1,-,TRBV11-3,TGTGCCAGCAGCCTAGGGGCTACCACTCCGTTCTTC,CASSLGATTPFF
-,TRBJ1-1,-,TRBV11-2,TGTGCCACCCAGCGTAGGGGGTCGGACACTGAAGCTTTCTTT,CATQRRGSDTEAFF
many,TRBJ1-2,-,TRBV11-2,TGTGCCAGCAGCTTAGGTACGGGTGCGCGCTACACCTTC,CASSLGTGARYTF
-,TRBJ2-3,-,TRBV19,TGTGCCAGTAGTGCAGGGACCGGGACTCCAAGGGTGGATACGCAGTATTTT,CASSAGTGTPRVDTQYF
-,TRBJ2-7,-,TRBV2,TGTGCCAGCAGTGAATCTAGGGGTCTTACGTACGAGCAGTACTTC,CASSESRGLTYEQYF
-,TRBJ2-1,-,TRBV3-1/TRBV3-2,TGTGCCAGCAGCCAAGCCGGGCTAAGCAATGAGCAGTTCTTC,CASSQAGLSNEQFF
-,TRBJ2-1,TRBD2,TRBV14,TGTGCCAGCAGCCCCAGAGTAGCGGGAGGTTTTGAGCAGTTCTTC,CASSPRVAGGFEQFF
-,TRBJ1-2,-,TRBV23-1,TGCGCCAGCAGCCTGAACAGGGTTTGTGGCTACACCTTC,CASSLNRVCGYTF
-,TRBJ2-7,TRBD1,TRBV6-5,TGTGCCAGCAGTTACTCGGGACAGGGGGCTTACGAGCAGTACTTC,CASSYSGQGAYEQYF
once,TRBJ2-5,-,TRBV11-3,TGTGCCAGCAGTCGGCGTATGGGGGGTGGCGAGACCCAGTACTTC,CASSRRMGGGETQYF
-,TRBJ2-7,TRBD1,TRBV6-6,TGTGCCAGCAGTTACTCGACAGGGGGCTCCTACGAGCAGTACTTC,CASSYSTGGSYEQYF
-,TRBJ2-7,TRBD1,TRBV7-9,TGTGCCAGCAGCTCAATCCGGGACAGGGGTTCCTACGAGCAGTACTTC,CASSSIRDRGSYEQYF
-,TRBJ2-1,-,TRBV7-5,TGTGTCAGAAGCTTAGGAGGAGCAGGGGGGAATGAGCAGTTCTTC,CVRSLGGAGGNEQFF
-,TRBJ2-7,TRBD1,TRBV7-2,TGTGCCAGCAGCCCGGACAGGGGCAAGTCCTACGAGCAGTACTTC,CASSPDRGKSYEQYF
-,TRBJ2-2,-,TRBV28,TGTGCCAGCAGTTTTCTCGGGCCTTCCTCTTTTATTGACGCCGGGGAGCTGTTTTTT,CASSFLGPSSFIDAGELFF
-,TRBJ2-7,TRBD1,TRBV2,TGTGCCAGCAGTGAACTGACAGGGGGCCCCTACGAGCAGTACTTC,CASSELTGGPYEQYF
-,TRBJ2-1,TRBD2,TRBV7-3,TGTGCCAGCAGCCCAACTAGCGGGTGGGATGAGCAGTTCTTC,CASSPTSGWDEQFF
-,TRBJ1-1,TRBD1,TRBV7-8,TGTGCCAGCAGCCTCCTATCCCCGGGACAGGGGAGCACTGAAGCTTTCTTT,CASSLLSPGQGSTEAFF
-,TRBJ2-7,-,TRBV6-6,TGTGCCAGCAGTTACTCCCTGGCTGAGCAGTACTTC,CASSYSLAEQYF
-,TRBJ1-2,-,TRBV19,TGTGCCAGTAGTCCTTGGAAACCTAACTATGGCTACACCTTC,CASSPWKPNYGYTF
-,TRBJ2-1,-,TRBV29-1,TGCAGCCTCTCAGGGCAGGGCAGGTACAATGAGCAGTTCTTC,CSLSGQGRYNEQFF
-,TRBJ2-5,TRBD2,TRBV5-8,TGTGCCAGCAGCTTAATGTATGGCCTAGCGGGAGTTCCAGAGACCCAGTACTTC,CASSLMYGLAGVPETQYF
-,TRBJ2-1,TRBD2,TRBV9,TGTGCCAGCAGCGTAGCCGGGGGGAGCTCCTACAATGAGCAGTTCTTC,CASSVAGGSSYNEQFF